What follows are 3 T cell receptor beta chains derived from one specimen sequenced in a study of cytomegalovirus exposure and HLA in healthy donors. PCR involved 60 Vbeta and 13 Jbeta primers. Data came from immunoSEQ multiplex PCR; TCRdb stores just in-frame clones and leaves some out. The sample gives roughly 150,000 clones, under 70% of which show up once; roughly a tenth is in the top ten. Sequencing input: PBMCs. All receptors come from a man in his thirties or forties in good health and CMV-seropositive.

This rearrangement joins TRBV19 to TRBJ2-5; the D gene is possibly TRBD1 (7 bases). Matching the DNA end better, TRBJ2-7 makes the J call doubtful. From germline, CDR1 is LNHDA and CDR2 SQIVND (reference sequence). CDR3 length: 15 amino acids. CDR3 loop: CASSISQGGPYEQYF. The CDR3 DNA reads as TGTGCCAGTAGTATCAGCCAGGGGGGCCCCTACGAGCAGTACTTC.

The V and J genes are TRBV1 and TRBJ2-7; the table's D call, TRBD2, was not checked against the DNA. TRBV1 is a documented pseudogene. This CDR3 comprises 14 residues. This chain's CDR3 is CTSRGSERFYEQYF. CDR3 DNA sequence: TGCACCAGCCGGGGTAGCGAGAGATTCTACGAGCAGTACTTC.

V and J are TRBV9 and TRBJ1-2; possibly TRBD1 for D (5 bases). Looked up from germline, CDR1 is SGDLS and CDR2 is YYNGEE. CDR3 size: 14 residues. Trimming removed 3 bases from V and 3 bases from J, with 12 bases in between. The CDR3, as DNA: TGTGCCAGCAGCGCCGCCGGGGGACACTATGGCTACACCTTC. As protein: CASSAAGGHYGYTF.